This T cell receptor (beta chain) stems from a study of T-cell reconstitution after alpha-beta-depleted transplantation in children. The library targeted TCRbeta and was prepared with unique molecular identifiers. TCRdb analysed the PCR reads with MiXCR anew, one entry per CDR3 protein. This table has a few hundred thousand distinct CDR3 sequences, over 20% appearing once. The study's findings and limits: Surviving recipient T cells and thymic progenitors accounted for the high day-60 TCRbeta diversity observed in some patients. Counts and diversity of T cells one year after transplant came mostly from newly produced T cells. The origin of alpha-beta T cells about two months after transplant was reportedly several hundred expanded graft clones.

This clonotype was seen a handful of times. What it recognizes is unknown. Germline V lookup: CDR1 GTSNPN, CDR2 SVGIG (reference sequence). This CDR3 comprises 13 residues. The V end lost 2 bases, the J end lost 1 base, and 8 bases lay between the germline ends. Sequencing used PBMCs, obtained before TCRalphabeta/CD19-depleted stem cell transplant. The J gene is TRBJ1-1, the V gene TRBV30, with D possibly matching TRBD1 (5 bases). The sequence derives from a boy younger than two with Wiskott-Aldrich syndrome, due to receive a stem cell transplant. DNA for the CDR3: TGTGCCTGGAGTAGGCAGGGGAACACTGAAGCTTTCTTT. Residues: CAWSRQGNTEAFF.